A selection of T cell receptor beta chains follows, all from one sample in a study of cytomegalovirus exposure and HLA in healthy donors. This table comes from immunoSEQ multiplex PCR, and its TCRdb copy is limited to in-frame clones, with some not included. The sample holds 200,000 or so clones, 70% to 85% seen once. The sample consisted of PBMCs. The receptors stem from a boy younger than 10 in good health and CMV-seronegative. CDR3s include the opening cysteine and the closing phenylalanine or tryptophan. D genes are given only for firm matches. Only part of the rows carry a size: once, few, many, or a class if the clone is expanded.

D gene | J gene | clone size | V gene | CDR3 protein | CDR3 DNA
TRBD1 | TRBJ1-6 | - | TRBV19 | CASRGQGDSPLHF | TGTGCCAGTAGGGGACAGGGGGATTCACCCCTCCACTTT
- | TRBJ2-1 | - | TRBV7-2 | CASSFAQGSYNEQFF | TGTGCCAGCAGCTTTGCGCAGGGGTCCTACAATGAGCAGTTCTTC
TRBD1 | TRBJ1-4 | once | TRBV6-1 | CASRVQGGVDEKLFF | TGTGCCAGCAGGGTACAGGGGGGGGTGGATGAAAAACTGTTTTTT
- | TRBJ2-4 | few | TRBV5-1 | CASSSEDEDLAAKNIQYF | TGCGCCAGCAGCTCGGAGGATGAGGACCTTGCGGCCAAAAACATTCAGTACTTC
TRBD1 | TRBJ1-1 | - | TRBV7-9 | CASSSRGRAGTEAFF | TGTGCCAGCAGCTCCAGGGGGCGCGCGGGCACTGAAGCTTTCTTT
TRBD2 | TRBJ2-7 | - | TRBV7-9 | CSSGGVKRGSLWDEQYF | TGTTCCAGCGGGGGGGTTAAGCGGGGGAGCCTCTGGGACGAGCAGTACTTC
TRBD1 | TRBJ2-7 | - | TRBV7-8 | CASSLALMGQGIYEQYF | TGTGCCAGCAGCTTAGCGCTAATGGGACAGGGAATCTACGAGCAGTACTTC
- | TRBJ2-5 | - | TRBV6-5 | CASSYSQDWQETQYF | TGTGCCAGCAGTTACTCCCAGGACTGGCAAGAGACCCAGTACTTC
- | TRBJ2-4 | - | TRBV4-3 | CASSQGGVQNIQYF | TGCGCCAGCAGCCAAGGGGGGGTGCAAAACATTCAGTACTTC
- | TRBJ1-6 | - | TRBV5-1 | CASSSGQGRSPLHF | TGCGCCAGCAGCTCGGGACAAGGAAGGTCACCCCTCCACTTT
TRBD1 | TRBJ2-7 | - | TRBV5-4 | CASSLDRGEQYF | TGTGCCAGCAGCTTAGACAGGGGAGAGCAGTACTTC
TRBD1 | TRBJ1-2 | - | TRBV10-3 | CAISDSAGGDGYTF | TGTGCCATCAGTGATTCCGCAGGGGGCGATGGCTACACCTTC
TRBD2 | TRBJ2-2 | - | TRBV7-3 | CASSLAPRAGVMNTGELFF | TGTGCCAGCAGCTTAGCCCCTCGGGCGGGGGTCATGAACACCGGGGAGCTGTTTTTT
TRBD1 | TRBJ2-7 | once | TRBV10-3 | CASRKGQGPLEQYF | TGTGCCAGCAGAAAGGGACAGGGCCCCCTCGAGCAGTACTTC
- | TRBJ2-7 | few | TRBV29-1 | CSVERAAGSEQYF | TGCAGCGTTGAAAGGGCGGCTGGGAGCGAGCAGTACTTC
- | TRBJ1-5 | - | TRBV7-2 | CASSFSVGLNQPQHF | TGTGCCAGCAGCTTTTCCGTGGGCCTCAATCAGCCCCAGCATTTT
TRBD2 | TRBJ2-3 | few | TRBV4-2 | CASSRLAGGRGTDTQYF | TGTGCCAGCAGCAGACTAGCGGGGGGGCGAGGCACAGATACGCAGTATTTT
TRBD1 | TRBJ1-5 | - | TRBV6-1 | CASLSQGRSNQPQHF | TGTGCCAGCCTGTCACAGGGGCGTAGCAATCAGCCCCAGCATTTT
- | TRBJ1-3 | - | TRBV6-4 | CASSGPTTVHSGNTIYF | TGTGCCAGCAGTGGCCCGACCACAGTTCACTCTGGAAACACCATATATTTT
- | TRBJ1-2 | - | TRBV9 | CASSAEQGGFYGYTF | TGTGCCAGCAGCGCAGAGCAGGGAGGGTTCTATGGCTACACCTTC
TRBD1 | TRBJ2-6 | - | TRBV15 | CATSRDRVSGANVLTF | TGTGCCACCAGCAGGGACAGGGTCTCTGGGGCCAACGTCCTGACTTTC
TRBD1 | TRBJ1-5 | - | TRBV7-2 | CASSLEQGLGQPQHF | TGTGCCAGCAGCTTAGAACAGGGGTTAGGGCAGCCCCAGCATTTT
- | TRBJ2-4 | once | TRBV25-1 | CASSEGGHNIQYF | TGTGCCAGCAGTGAAGGGGGACACAACATTCAGTACTTC
- | TRBJ1-6 | few | TRBV6-5 | CASRGGKNSPLHF | TGTGCCAGCCGGGGGGGCAAGAATTCACCCCTCCACTTT
- | TRBJ2-1 | - | TRBV5-6 | CASSWRRSGEQFF | TGTGCCAGCAGCTGGAGGCGGTCGGGGGAGCAGTTCTTC
- | TRBJ1-1 | - | TRBV5-6 | CASSLVGMGGIRKNTEAFF | TGTGCCAGCAGCTTGGTGGGCATGGGCGGGATCCGTAAAAACACTGAAGCTTTCTTT
TRBD2 | TRBJ2-1 | - | TRBV10-3 | CAMSGRGDYNEQFF | TGTGCCATGTCCGGGCGGGGGGACTACAATGAGCAGTTCTTC
- | TRBJ2-5 | - | TRBV5-5 | CASSLVGAQETQYF | TGTGCCAGCAGCTTGGTGGGGGCCCAAGAGACCCAGTACTTC
TRBD2 | TRBJ2-5 | - | TRBV5-1 | CASSFGTSHQETQYF | TGCGCCAGCAGCTTTGGGACTAGCCACCAAGAGACCCAGTACTTC
TRBD1 | TRBJ1-3 | - | TRBV4-3 | CASSQGTGGIGNTIYF | TGCGCCAGCAGCCAAGGGACAGGGGGGATCGGAAACACCATATATTTT
- | TRBJ1-1 | - | TRBV27 | CASATGPGKNTEAFF | TGTGCCAGCGCGACCGGCCCAGGGAAGAACACTGAAGCTTTCTTT
- | TRBJ1-2 | - | TRBV20-1 | CSAREGPGYTF | TGCAGTGCTAGGGAGGGACCAGGCTACACCTTC
TRBD1 | TRBJ2-7 | - | TRBV10-3 | CAISGTGDYEQYF | TGTGCCATCAGTGGGACAGGGGACTACGAGCAGTACTTC
TRBD2 | TRBJ2-3 | - | TRBV13 | CASSLSSGGAGGTDTQYF | TGTGCCAGCAGCTTGAGTAGCGGGGGGGCAGGAGGAACAGATACGCAGTATTTT
TRBD1 | TRBJ1-1 | - | TRBV9 | CASSRTGGNTEAFF | TGTGCCAGCAGCCGTACAGGGGGCAACACTGAAGCTTTCTTT
TRBD2 | TRBJ2-3 | - | TRBV7-3 | CASSFSGGGDTQYF | TGTGCCAGCAGCTTCAGCGGGGGGGGAGATACGCAGTATTTT
TRBD1 | TRBJ2-5 | - | TRBV5-4 | CASSQGAEETQYF | TGTGCCAGCAGCCAGGGGGCAGAGGAGACCCAGTACTTC
- | TRBJ1-2 | once | TRBV7-8 | CASTPDRTHGYTF | TGTGCCAGCACGCCCGACAGGACGCATGGCTACACCTTC